This entry lists 12 T cell receptor beta chains sequenced from one sample in a study of T-cell memory formation after mild COVID-19 (dated by TCRdb to the early 2020s). Library construction relied on 5' RACE. Sequencing used an Illumina NovaSeq 6000. TCRdb ran its own pipeline on the public reads, namely fastp trimming at Q25 and MiXCR clone calling, and kept in-frame beta chains. Each CDR3 protein gets just one entry, which takes the most common genes and DNA from the rows behind it. This sample holds about 110,000 distinct CDR3 sequences; about a sixth were observed only once. The top ten clonotypes cover roughly 5.5% of the sample. Sequenced sample: PBMCs or a T cell subset sorted from them (not recorded which). All receptors derive from a man younger than 35 who had mild COVID-19 (a few samples of this study predate the infection). The sample titles of this study are shuffled in the database, so cell type and time point are left out; the donor was told from shared clones.

This clonotype was detected a few times. An end of the junction does not agree with germline; a read error may underlie this. This sequence joins TRBV10-3 and TRBJ1-4; 8 bases align to TRBD1. This CDR3 region has 14 residues. The V gene's germline CDR1 is ENHRY and CDR2 SYGVKD. CDR3 nucleotides: TGTGCAATCACGGCCGGACAGGGCTTTGAAAAACTGTTTTTT. It encodes CAITAGQGFEKLFF.

The rearrangement links TRBV6-2 or TRBV6-3 to TRBJ1-5, with unresolved D. CDR1 and CDR2 (germline): MNHEY, SVGEGT. The CDR3 runs to 18 residues. Deletions cut 5 bases from V and 1 base from J, with 21 bases between. The CDR3 here is CASSKHAGRVLSNQPQHF. CDR3 in DNA: TGTGCCAGCAGTAAACATGCAGGACGGGTGCTGAGCAATCAGCCCCAGCATTTT.

The V call is TRBV11-2, the J call TRBJ2-2, with D possibly being TRBD2 (5 bases). The germline V gene encodes CDR1 SGHAT and CDR2 FQNNGV. The CDR3 totals 14 residues. V lost 5 bases to trimming and J lost 6 bases, with 13 bases between them. CDR3 bases: TGTGCCAGCAGCCCGCTGGAGGTCGCCGGGGAGCTGTTTTTT. This gives the protein CASSPLEVAGELFF. The whole variable domain, remainder taken from reference TRBV11-2 and TRBJ2-2, is EAGVAQSPRYKIIEKRQSVAFWCNPISGHATLYWYQQILGQGPKLLIQFQNNGVVDDSQLPKDRFSAERLKGVDSTLKIQPAKLEDSAVYLCASSPLEVAGELFFGEGSRLTVL.

This clonotype has more than one count but fewer than ten. The chain recombines TRBV4-1 with TRBJ1-2; no clear D gene. The V end was cut by 4 bases, the J end by 3 bases, with 12 bases between. Germline CDR1 and CDR2: MGHRA and YSYEKL. The CDR3 length is 14 residues. The CDR3 DNA is TGCGCCAGCAGCCGTCCGGACGCCCACTATGGCTACACCTTC. It codes for CASSRPDAHYGYTF.

In DNA form, the CDR3 reads TGTGCCAGCAAATGGAGCTCCTATAATTCACCCCTCCACTTT. As protein: CASKWSSYNSPLHF. The chain links TRBV12-3 or TRBV12-4 to TRBJ1-6; D is unclear. V lost 7 bases, J lost 0 bases, and 7 bases lay in between. The CDR3 loop spans 14 amino acids.

The V call is TRBV4-2, the J call TRBJ2-2; tentatively, D is TRBD2 (6 bases). The CDR3 loop spans 15 amino acids. With 4 bases removed from V and 6 bases from J, the gap between germline ends came to 15 bases. From germline, CDR1 is LGHNA and CDR2 YNFKEQ. The CDR3, as DNA: TGTGCCAGCAGCCCACCCAGGAGGGACGCCGGGGAGCTGTTTTTT. It codes for CASSPPRRDAGELFF.

The chain uses TRBV29-1 and TRBJ1-1; D is undetermined. The V end was cut by 3 bases, the J end by 5 bases, with 16 bases between. Germline lookup yields CDR1 SQVTM and CDR2 ANQGSEA. CDR3 length equals 14 residues. This CDR3 reads CSVDLGPPPTEAFF. CDR3 nucleotides: TGCAGCGTTGATCTAGGACCGCCTCCGACTGAAGCTTTCTTT.

There are many counts of this clonotype. The rearrangement joins TRBV7-2 to TRBJ1-1, with D unresolved. Looked up from germline, CDR1 is SGHTA and CDR2 is FQGNSA. The CDR3 runs to 14 residues. The V end lost 2 bases, the J end lost 6 bases, and 13 bases lay between the germline ends. DNA for the CDR3: TGTGCCAGCAGCTTATATTGGTCAGACGCTGAAGCTTTCTTT. Amino acid sequence: CASSLYWSDAEAFF. The full variable domain, in which reference TRBV7-2 and TRBJ1-1 provide the parts outside the CDR3, is GAGVSQSPSNKVTEKGKDVELRCDPISGHTALYWYRQSLGQGLEFLIYFQGNSAPDKSGLPSDRFSAERTGGSVSTLTIQRTQQEDSAVYLCASSLYWSDAEAFFGQGTRLTVV.

This clonotype came up a few times. V gene TRBV7-2 combines with J gene TRBJ2-1; TRBD2 matches 12 bases. CDR3 length: 16 amino acids. The germline CDR1 and CDR2 sequences are SGHTA and FQGNSA. Losses at the gene ends were 2 bases for V and 6 bases for J; bases not matched to a gene: 5. The CDR3 DNA reads as TGTGCCAGCAGCTTAAGTCTAGCGGGGGGGATCAATGAGCAGTTCTTC. Its protein product is CASSLSLAGGINEQFF.

This chain joins TRBV12-3 or TRBV12-4 and TRBJ2-5, with D perhaps TRBD1 (6 bases). The CDR3 length is 13 residues. V lost 8 bases, J lost 4 bases, and 14 bases lay in between. CDR3 protein: CASEGGDGETQYF. In DNA, the CDR3 is TGTGCCAGCGAAGGGGGAGACGGAGAGACCCAGTACTTC.

This clonotype occurred many times. The chain combines TRBV12-3 or TRBV12-4 with TRBJ1-5; a weak D match, TRBD1 (6 bases). The CDR3 is made up of 13 amino acids. V was cut by 6 bases and J by 4 bases, with 10 bases left in between. CDR3 in amino acids: CASSYGQNQPQHF. CDR3 DNA: TGTGCCAGCAGCTATGGACAGAATCAGCCCCAGCATTTT.

This clonotype was picked up a small number of times. This rearrangement joins TRBV14 to TRBJ2-2; 9 bases line up with TRBD1. J was trimmed by 6 bases and V by 3 bases; bases with no gene match: 14. Germline V lookup: CDR1 SGHDN, CDR2 FVKESK. This CDR3 spans 18 amino acids. The DNA of the CDR3 is TGTGCCAGCAGCCATCTCAGGGGGACAGGGAGAACACCCGGGGAGCTGTTTTTT. This sequence encodes CASSHLRGTGRTPGELFF.